Listed here is a single T cell receptor beta chain. The entry originates in a study of blood T cell repertoires in COVID-19. Whole-study context: The United States, Italy and Spain were the sources of the acute and convalescent COVID-19 samples.

In the original processing: Reference gene primer amplification gave nucleated cell count estimates. TCRdb keeps only in-frame clones here, not all; method: immunoSEQ multiplex PCR. The V and J calls and clone size come from that table; D and trimming were worked out from the DNA. The profile shows 130,000 to 150,000 clones, approximately 80% of them singletons. With V trimmed by 10 bases and J by 0 bases, 6 bases remained unmatched. This CDR3 contains 15 residues. Per germline, CDR1 MNHEY and CDR2 SVGAGI. The rearrangement uses TRBV6-5 and TRBJ1-6, with 7 nucleotides matching TRBD1. What was sequenced was peripheral blood. The sequence was collected from a man in his 60s with active or convalescent COVID-19. CDR3 residues: CATNRDSSYNSPLHF. CDR3 nucleotides: TGTGCCACAAACAGGGACAGCTCCTATAATTCACCCCTCCACTTT.